This T cell receptor beta chain was captured in a study of T-cell memory formation after mild COVID-19. Study at large: Among the donors, TCR clusters were largely specific to each donor. Findings of the study overall: Clones that contracted clustered mainly in CM and EM if CD4+ and in EMRA if CD8+.

This clonotype was observed a handful of times. Antigen unknown. The CDR3 has 13 residues. J was trimmed by 4 bases and V by 6 bases; bases with no gene match: 5. TCRdb analysed the 5' RACE reads with MiXCR anew, one entry per CDR3 protein. The data show about 430,000 distinct CDR3 sequences, approximately 24% seen once. The chain is built from TRBV12-3 or TRBV12-4 and TRBJ1-2; 7 bases line up with TRBD1. What was sequenced was PBMCs or a T cell subset sorted from them (not recorded which). The origin of this receptor is an adult woman who had mild COVID-19 (a few samples of this study predate the infection). Cell type and time point are not known. The CDR3, as DNA: TGTGCCAGCAGCCCGGGACAGCCCTATGGCTACACCTTC. It encodes CASSPGQPYGYTF.